The 23 T cell receptor beta chains below were found in one sample sequenced in a study of blood T cell repertoires in COVID-19. Using immunoSEQ multiplex PCR, the repertoire was profiled, and TCRdb retains in-frame clones only, with some absent. The sample yields some 100,000 clones, around 88% seen once. Specimen: peripheral blood. These receptor sequences come from a human donor in a cohort sampled during active COVID-19.

The rearrangement joins TRBV5-1 to TRBJ2-5; D is unresolved. This CDR3 is 14 amino acids long. V shed 4 bases and J shed 2 bases, with 12 bases lying between them. CDR1 is SGHRS, CDR2 YFSETQ, per germline. The CDR3 sequence is CASSPTKSQETQYF. CDR3 nucleotides: TGCGCCAGCAGCCCTACTAAATCTCAAGAGACCCAGTACTTC.

The chain combines TRBV7-2 with TRBJ2-2; 7 positions match TRBD1. Germline V gives CDR1 SGHTA, CDR2 FQGNSA. This CDR3 region has 14 residues. The V segment lost 5 bases and the J segment 6 bases; nucleotides outside the gene matches: 6. The CDR3 loop reads CASSRQGVSGELFF. CDR3 in DNA: TGTGCCAGCAGCAGACAGGGAGTTTCCGGGGAGCTGTTTTTT.

The V and J genes are TRBV7-2 and TRBJ2-3; 8 bases match TRBD2. V was pared by 3 bases and J by 1 base, with 3 bases of the junction left unmatched. The CDR3 is 15 residues long. Germline-derived CDR1 and CDR2 are SGHTA and FQGNSA. The DNA of the CDR3 is TGTGCCAGCAGCTTCCCGACTAGCGGCACAGATACGCAGTATTTT. Translating gives CASSFPTSGTDTQYF.

V usage is TRBV25-1 and J usage is TRBJ2-7, with D perhaps matching TRBD2 (6 bases). Germline CDR1 and CDR2: MGHDK and SYGVNS. The CDR3 is made up of 16 amino acids. V gave up 2 bases and J gave up 5 bases, with 19 bases separating them. CDR3 DNA sequence: TGTGCCAGCAGTGAACCCGGGGGTAGGGCGACCAACGAGCAGTACTTC. Translated: CASSEPGGRATNEQYF.

This rearrangement joins TRBV5-1 to TRBJ2-7, with a possible D match to TRBD1 (5 bases). The CDR3 length is 15 residues. Trimming stripped 1 base from V and 2 bases from J, with 13 bases between. Germline V gene lookup returns CDR1 SGHRS and CDR2 YFSETQ. The CDR3 DNA reads TGCGCCAGCAGCTTGAAAGGGGCACTAACCTACGAGCAGTACTTC. As protein: CASSLKGALTYEQYF. The whole variable domain, remainder taken from reference TRBV5-1 and TRBJ2-7, is KAGVTQTPRYLIKTRGQQVTLSCSPISGHRSVSWYQQTPGQGLQFLFEYFSETQRNKGNFPGRFSGRQFSNSRSEMNVSTLELGDSALYLCASSLKGALTYEQYFGPGTRLTVT.

The chain employs TRBV4-1 and TRBJ2-1; D might be TRBD2 (6 bases). Per the germline V gene, CDR1 is MGHRA and CDR2 is YSYEKL. Trimming pared 1 base from V and 4 bases from J, leaving 11 bases between. This CDR3 is built from 15 residues. CDR3 loop: CASSQASAQYNEQFF. CDR3 nucleotides: TGCGCCAGCAGCCAAGCTAGCGCCCAGTACAATGAGCAGTTCTTC.

The V gene is TRBV6-4, the J gene TRBJ2-5; unclear D gene. Germline V CDR1 and CDR2: MRHNA, SNTAGT. The CDR3 runs to 13 residues. Trimming shortened V by 0 bases and J by 5 bases, and 7 bases separated the two germline ends. CDR3 DNA: TGTGCCAGCAGTGACTCAGGCGGCGAGACCCAGTACTTC. Its translation: CASSDSGGETQYF.

The table lists this clone with many counts. The J gene is TRBJ2-7, the V gene TRBV4-3, with TRBD1 as a possible D gene (6 bases). Germline V gene lookup returns CDR1 LGHNA and CDR2 YSLEER. This CDR3 has 15 amino acids. V lost 2 bases to trimming and J lost 4 bases, with 15 bases between them. The CDR3 DNA sequence: TGCGCCAGCAGCCAACAAGGGGGAGCCGAGTACGAGCAGTACTTC. Translated, it gives CASSQQGGAEYEQYF.

The V call is TRBV7-2, the J call TRBJ2-7; TRBD2 aligns across 8 bases. The trim removed 3 bases at V and 2 bases at J, leaving 3 bases unmatched. The CDR3 is made up of 14 amino acids. Looked up from germline, CDR1 is SGHTA and CDR2 is FQGNSA. CDR3 nucleotide sequence: TGTGCCAGCAGCTTCTCGGGACTAGCCTACGAGCAGTACTTC. Residues: CASSFSGLAYEQYF.

The CDR3 nucleotides are TGTGCCACCAGTGATTTTAGGGACTGCTCCTATAATTCACCCCTCCACTTT. Protein sequence: CATSDFRDCSYNSPLHF. This rearrangement joins TRBV24-1 to TRBJ1-6; tentative D call: TRBD1 (5 bases). The germline CDR1 and CDR2 sequences are KGHDR and SFDVKD. The CDR3 runs to 17 residues. V lost 1 base and J 0 bases, leaving 9 bases between the germline ends.

The gene calls are TRBV6-5 and TRBJ2-1, with TRBD2 matching over 8 bases. The CDR3 contains 13 residues. J was trimmed by 5 bases and V by 7 bases; bases with no gene match: 4. Germline values: CDR1 MNHEY, CDR2 SVGAGI. CDR3 DNA: TGTGCCAGCATCGGACTAGCCAACAATGAGCAGTTCTTC. This gives the protein CASIGLANNEQFF.

V and J are TRBV6-5 and TRBJ1-3, with a possible D match to TRBD1 (6 bases). The CDR3 loop spans 15 amino acids. Trimming removed 11 bases from V and 0 bases from J, with 17 bases in between. Germline V gene data show CDR1 as MNHEY and CDR2 as SVGAGI. CDR3 in DNA: TGTGCCTGCCGACAACAGGGAACCTCTGGAAACACCATATATTTT. The encoded protein is CACRQQGTSGNTIYF.

The rearrangement joins TRBV5-6 to TRBJ1-4; the match to TRBD1 covers 10 bases. V was clipped by 3 bases and J by 0 bases; unmatched bases: 5. Germline values: CDR1 SGHDT, CDR2 YYEEEE. CDR3 length: 17 amino acids. Written as DNA, the CDR3 is TGTGCCAGCAGCTCCCGGGACAGGGGAGCAACTAATGAAAAACTGTTTTTT. Encoded protein: CASSSRDRGATNEKLFF.

The chain has TRBV29-1 and TRBJ1-5, with TRBD1 matching over 7 bases. V trimming: 4 bases; J trimming: 3 bases; junction bases outside the gene matches: 3. The germline gives CDR1 SQVTM, CDR2 ANQGSEA. CDR3 length: 13 residues. Written as DNA, the CDR3 is TGCAGCGTTGCCACAGGGGTCAATCAGCCCCAGCATTTT. It specifies CSVATGVNQPQHF.

The genes are TRBV19 and TRBJ1-5; D unresolved. Trimming shortened V by 6 bases and J by 11 bases, and 20 bases separated the two germline ends. The germline V gene encodes CDR1 LNHDA and CDR2 SQIVND (reference sequence). The CDR3 runs to 14 residues. The CDR3 DNA is TGTGCCAGTAGCCTGCGGAGTTATACGTTGACCCAGCATTTT. Translated, it gives CASSLRSYTLTQHF. Full variable domain (outside the CDR3, taken from reference TRBV19 and TRBJ1-5): DGGITQSPKYLFRKEGQNVTLSCEQNLNHDAMYWYRQDPGQGLRLIYYSQIVNDFQKGDIAEGYSVSREKKESFPLTVTSAQKNPTAFYLCASSLRSYTLTQHFGDGTRLSIL.

The CDR3 DNA sequence: TGTGCCAGCAGCCGAGGACAGGGCTCGTACGAGCAGTACTTC. Amino acids: CASSRGQGSYEQYF. This chain connects TRBV5-6 to TRBJ2-7; 8 bases map to TRBD1. V trimming: 4 bases; J trimming: 4 bases; junction bases outside the gene matches: 7. Germline CDR1 reads SGHDT; CDR2 reads YYEEEE. The CDR3 runs to 14 residues.

The chain couples TRBV5-6 to TRBJ2-2; perhaps TRBD1 as D (6 bases). Per germline, CDR1 SGHDT and CDR2 YYEEEE. The CDR3 loop spans 16 amino acids. V was cut by 4 bases and J by 2 bases, with 15 bases left in between. DNA for the CDR3: TGTGCCAGCAGCCCCCGAGGGGGATTAAACACCGGGGAGCTGTTTTTT. It translates to CASSPRGGLNTGELFF.

The sample holds one count of this clone. The chain's CDR3 is CASSQGRGQGGGYTF. CDR3 bases: TGCGCCAGCAGCCAAGGCCGGGGACAGGGGGGTGGCTACACCTTC. J is TRBJ1-2 and V is TRBV4-3; 11 bases map to TRBD1. Looked up from germline, CDR1 is LGHNA and CDR2 is YSLEER. The CDR3 contains 15 residues. The trim removed 1 base at V and 7 bases at J, leaving 5 bases unmatched.

The chain uses TRBV5-4 and TRBJ1-4; D unresolved. Trimming removed 1 base from V and 7 bases from J, with 14 bases in between. Germline-derived CDR1 and CDR2 are SGHNT and YYREEE (reference sequence). This CDR3 has 15 amino acids. Here the CDR3 reads CASSLMSGEVEKLFF. The CDR3 DNA reads as TGTGCCAGCAGCTTGATGTCCGGGGAAGTTGAAAAACTGTTTTTT.

This clone was seen a single time. The genes are TRBV29-1 and TRBJ1-1; D might be TRBD1 (5 bases). V was cut by 5 bases and J by 0 bases, with 13 bases left in between. The germline V gene encodes CDR1 SQVTM and CDR2 ANQGSEA. CDR3 length: 14 residues. CDR3 bases: TGCAGCGTTCTGGGGCTAGGGATGAACACTGAAGCTTTCTTT. Translation: CSVLGLGMNTEAFF.

This chain connects TRBV5-1 to TRBJ2-7; 7 bases map to TRBD2. Germline V gene lookup returns CDR1 SGHRS and CDR2 YFSETQ. V shed 0 bases, J shed 5 bases, and the junction held 14 bases outside the gene matches. CDR3 length equals 17 residues. CDR3 loop: CASSLAGGTSARDEQYF. CDR3 DNA: TGCGCCAGCAGCTTGGCCGGCGGAACTAGCGCCCGGGACGAGCAGTACTTC.

This chain connects TRBV19 to TRBJ2-7; 11 nucleotides align to TRBD2. The junction had 12 bases not matched to a gene; V was cut back by 4 bases and J by 4 bases. The CDR3 loop spans 17 amino acids. The germline CDR1 and CDR2 sequences are LNHDA and SQIVND (reference sequence). CDR3 in amino acids: CASSSLAGGPLGYEQYF. DNA for the CDR3: TGTGCCAGTAGTAGCTTAGCGGGAGGGCCGCTTGGGTACGAGCAGTACTTC.

V is TRBV11-2 and J is TRBJ2-2; D is possibly TRBD1 (8 bases). In germline, CDR1 is SGHAT, CDR2 FQNNGV. The CDR3 length is 16 residues. The ends were cut back, 4 bases at V and 3 bases at J, with 15 bases in the middle. This CDR3 is CASSSRQGRDTGELFF. The CDR3 region has the DNA TGTGCCAGCAGCTCCCGACAGGGGAGGGACACCGGGGAGCTGTTTTTT.